This T cell receptor beta chain was documented in a study of T cells in Graves' hyperthyroidism and ophthalmopathy. Study observations and caveats: Median prediction lead before ophthalmopathy onset was 6.5 to 7 months with the model. Most thyroid clonotypes with frequency above 0.001 were detected in blood.

CDR1 is LNHDA, CDR2 SQIVND, per germline (reference sequence). The CDR3 spans 16 residues. Using RNA transcripts as the source, TCR beta CDR3 regions were amplified. A first-round RT-PCR of the TCR CDR3 used the HTBI primer set. In TCRdb, the multiplex PCR reads were re-called with MiXCR into one record per CDR3 protein. The repertoire holds approximately 46,000 distinct CDR3 sequences, with 49% as singletons. Concerning this clonotype: The target antigen is unknown. One end of the junction is discordant with germline, which a read error may explain.

For Graves' hyperthyroidism to be stable, ophthalmopathy could not progress within 18 months. This chain connects TRBV19 to TRBJ2-2; TRBD2 matches 8 bases. This sequence was found in a woman between 45 and 65 years old with Graves' hyperthyroidism. The source material was peripheral blood or thyroid tissue (not recorded which). The CDR3 DNA is TGTGCCAGCAGTCCCTCCGGGAGGGCGGGGCCCGGGGAGCCGTTTTTT. It encodes CASSPSGRAGPGEPFF.